These T cell receptor beta chains were read from a single sample in a study of early T cells in non-severe SARS-CoV-2 infection. TCRdb reprocessed the 5' RACE reads with MiXCR, giving one entry per CDR3 protein. The data contain 40,000 to 50,000 distinct CDR3 sequences, 5.4% of them seen just once; the ten biggest clones take up about 5%. The material was whole blood, obtained at baseline. Receptors were obtained from an adult who was a healthcare worker with PCR-confirmed SARS-CoV-2 infection or an uninfected control (not recorded which). CDR3s include the opening cysteine and the closing phenylalanine or tryptophan. The D gene is left open where the match is weak. Size is omitted from some rows. Given values are once, few, many or a class for expanded clones.

abundance,d_gene,j_gene,v_gene,CDR3nt,CDR3aa
few,.,TRBJ2-2,TRBV6-5,TGTGCCAGCAGGCTCCGGGACCCAAACACCGGGGAGCTGTTTTTT,CASRLRDPNTGELFF
few,.,TRBJ2-5,TRBV9,TGTGCCAGCAGCGTAGCGGGAGTGCGCAAAGAGACCCAGTACTTC,CASSVAGVRKETQYF
many,.,TRBJ1-5,TRBV5-6,TGTGCCAGCAGCGCAGATGCAGGGGATAGCAATCAGCCCCAGCATTTT,CASSADAGDSNQPQHF
many,.,TRBJ1-2,TRBV30,TGTGCCTGGAGTGTAGGGCCTCACCCCTATGGCTACACCTTC,CAWSVGPHPYGYTF
.,.,TRBJ1-6,TRBV12-3/TRBV12-4,TGTGCCAGCAGCCCCGGGGGTGGTAATTCACCCCTCCACTTT,CASSPGGGNSPLHF
.,.,TRBJ2-7,TRBV20-1,TGCAGTGCTAGAGGAGTACAGTCTTCCTACGAGCAGTACTTC,CSARGVQSSYEQYF
many,TRBD2,TRBJ2-1,TRBV20-1,TGCAGTGCTAGATTGGCTAGCGGGCATGAGCAGTTCTTC,CSARLASGHEQFF
few,TRBD2,TRBJ2-1,TRBV4-1,TGCGCCAGCAGCCAAGAGACCGGGCTTAGCGGGAGTAATGAGCAGTTCTTC,CASSQETGLSGSNEQFF
many,.,TRBJ1-1,TRBV10-3,TGTGCCATCCTGCGGGATACTGAAGCTTTCTTT,CAILRDTEAFF
few,.,TRBJ2-2,TRBV7-3,TGTGCCAGCAGCTCACCAGGGGCCGGGGAGCTGTTTTTT,CASSSPGAGELFF
many,TRBD2,TRBJ2-5,TRBV27,TGTGCCAGCAGTTTATCCCCTAGCGGGAGTACCCAAGAGACCCAGTACTTC,CASSLSPSGSTQETQYF
many,.,TRBJ2-2,TRBV12-3/TRBV12-4,TGTGCCAGCAGTACTAACAGGAAGGGAGGCACCGGGGAGCTGTTTTTT,CASSTNRKGGTGELFF
.,TRBD2,TRBJ2-7,TRBV10-3,TGTGCCATCAGGACTAGCGCAAGCGGGTACGAGCAGTACTTC,CAIRTSASGYEQYF
many,TRBD2,TRBJ2-3,TRBV5-1,TGCGCCAGCAGCTTGGATGCGGGAGGAGGAAATACGCAGTATTTT,CASSLDAGGGNTQYF
few,TRBD2,TRBJ2-5,TRBV7-7,TGTGCTATTGGGGGGACTAGCAGAGAAGAGACCCAGTACTTC,CAIGGTSREETQYF
many,.,TRBJ2-2,TRBV20-1,TGCAGTGCGATACAGGGTAATCGGAACACCGGGGAGCTGTTTTTT,CSAIQGNRNTGELFF
many,.,TRBJ1-5,TRBV5-4,TGTGCCAGCAGCTTCAGGGAGGGCAATCAGCCCCAGCATTTT,CASSFREGNQPQHF
few,.,TRBJ2-5,TRBV7-9,TGTGCCAGCAGCTTAGAAGTTAATCCCCTGGGGACCCAGTACTTC,CASSLEVNPLGTQYF
many,TRBD2,TRBJ2-7,TRBV20-1,TGCAGTGCTCATTATAGCGGGAGGGTGGGGGAGCAGTACTTC,CSAHYSGRVGEQYF
many,.,TRBJ2-5,TRBV18,TGTGCCAGCTCACCAGGCAGGGACGAGACCCAGTACTTC,CASSPGRDETQYF
many,TRBD1,TRBJ1-5,TRBV28,TGTGCCAGCAGTCTCGCGGACAGGGGGATCGGCAATCAGCCCCAGCATTTT,CASSLADRGIGNQPQHF
many,TRBD1,TRBJ1-1,TRBV6-5,TGTGCCAGCAGCTCCCGGACAGGCGACGAAGCTTTCTTT,CASSSRTGDEAFF
many,TRBD2,TRBJ2-1,TRBV5-1,TGCGCCAGCAGCTTCCTAGCGGGAGGGCCTCCGTTCTTC,CASSFLAGGPPFF
many,TRBD2,TRBJ2-7,TRBV30,TGTGCCTGGAGTGCCCCCCGACTAGCAGCTTACGAGCAGTACTTC,CAWSAPRLAAYEQYF
many,.,TRBJ1-3,TRBV23-1,TGCGCCAGCAGTCAAACGGGACACTCTGGAAACACCATATATTTT,CASSQTGHSGNTIYF
few,.,TRBJ1-2,TRBV6-6,TGTGCCAGCAGTCGGGACGAAAACCGTTATGGCTACACCTTC,CASSRDENRYGYTF
many,.,TRBJ1-1,TRBV12-3/TRBV12-4,TGTGCCAGCAGAACCGACCAGGGGTCGGCTTTCTTT,CASRTDQGSAFF
many,.,TRBJ2-1,TRBV20-1,TGCAGTGCTATACCGCCCGAACCTGCCAATGAGCAGTTCTTC,CSAIPPEPANEQFF
many,.,TRBJ2-1,TRBV30,TGTGCCTGGAGTGTAATGGCTATAGCTTTAGGCAATGAGCAGTTCTTC,CAWSVMAIALGNEQFF
many,.,TRBJ2-1,TRBV12-3/TRBV12-4,TGTGCCAGCAGTCCACTCACGCAGGGCTCCTACAATGAGCAGTTCTTC,CASSPLTQGSYNEQFF
many,.,TRBJ2-1,TRBV12-3/TRBV12-4,TGTGCCAGCGCGTGGGGGGCCCACAATGAGCAGTTCTTC,CASAWGAHNEQFF
few,.,TRBJ2-7,TRBV14,TGTGCCAGCAGCCAACTCTCCGCGAGCGAGCAGTACTTC,CASSQLSASEQYF
many,.,TRBJ2-2,TRBV18,TGTGCCAGCTCACCGCCTGGTGCCGGGGAGCTGTTTTTT,CASSPPGAGELFF
many,.,TRBJ1-1,TRBV10-3,TGTGCCATCAGTGAGTCGGAGGGGACTGAAGTTTTCTTT,CAISESEGTEVFF
many,.,TRBJ2-7,TRBV6-5,TGTGCCAGCAGTTACTCCAGGGGACGGGAGCAGTACTTC,CASSYSRGREQYF
many,.,TRBJ2-1,TRBV20-1,TGCAGTGCTATCTCCGGGACGACTAGTACCTCGGATGAGCAGTTCTTC,CSAISGTTSTSDEQFF
medium-sized,.,TRBJ2-7,TRBV5-6,TGTGCCAGCAGCTTAGGGTACGAGCAGTACTTC,CASSLGYEQYF
many,.,TRBJ1-1,TRBV6-4,TGTGCCAGCAGTAACGGGGATCAGGGTAAAGCTTTCTTT,CASSNGDQGKAFF
.,.,TRBJ2-3,TRBV6-2/TRBV6-3,TGTGCCAGCACGGTTAGTGGAGATACGCAGTATTTT,CASTVSGDTQYF
many,TRBD1,TRBJ1-1,TRBV20-1,TGCAGTGCGGCCCAGGGGGCGGGTGGAACTGAAGCTTTCTTT,CSAAQGAGGTEAFF